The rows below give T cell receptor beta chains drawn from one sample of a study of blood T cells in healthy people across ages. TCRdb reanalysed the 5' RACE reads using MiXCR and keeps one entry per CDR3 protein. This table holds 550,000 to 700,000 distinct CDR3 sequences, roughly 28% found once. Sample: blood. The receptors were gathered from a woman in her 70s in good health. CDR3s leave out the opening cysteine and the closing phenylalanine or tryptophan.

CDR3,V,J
ATSEPAGAGETQY,TRBV24-1,TRBJ2-5
SVKRQYGYT,TRBV29-1,TRBJ1-2
ASSPRRDGLTDTQY,TRBV4-3,TRBJ2-3
ASRYGTGDEQF,TRBV5-5,TRBJ2-1
ASSDSIIGTASSYEQY,TRBV6-4,TRBJ2-7
SVSRRGLGEQY,TRBV20-1,TRBJ2-5
ASRGGTGDDSPLH,TRBV6-6,TRBJ1-6
SVEPNTEAF,TRBV29-1,TRBJ1-1
SARRQGRMVYEQY,TRBV20-1,-
AGSFSGLTGELF,TRBV7-7,TRBJ2-2
SARTSGGDTGELF,TRBV20-1,TRBJ2-2
ASSRYREEQF,TRBV6-2/TRBV6-3,-
ASSMDTSEAF,TRBV12-3/TRBV12-4,TRBJ1-1
SVGWGGEGTQY,TRBV29-1,TRBJ2-5
ASIAGGGQETQY,TRBV6-2/TRBV6-3,TRBJ2-5
ASSLGPAGAYNEQF,TRBV7-8,TRBJ2-1
ASSPTTNEKLF,TRBV9,TRBJ1-4
SVEVRGADGEQF,TRBV29-1,TRBJ2-1
AGRPGGSYNEQF,TRBV6-2/TRBV6-3,TRBJ2-1
ANSLASSANMVEQF,TRBV5-1,-
ASNGHAETGELF,TRBV7-9,TRBJ2-2
ASSSDGSSYNEQF,TRBV5-1,TRBJ2-1
ASSVADRSDYEQY,TRBV9,TRBJ2-7
ASSLGSRLEVPQGRNTEAF,TRBV7-7,TRBJ1-1